Detailed here is one T cell receptor beta chain. Its antigen is not identified. A mixed TRB-A/B primer pool amplified rearranged TRB by multiplex touch-down PCR. Each CDR3 protein is one row after TCRdb ran MiXCR on the multiplex PCR reads. Of more than 9,000 distinct CDR3 sequences in the sample, 30% to 40% were seen once. Amplification of TCR beta used genomic DNA extracted from peripheral blood. Losses at the gene ends were 4 bases for V and 6 bases for J; bases not matched to a gene: 11. This CDR3 is 16 amino acids long. Germline values: CDR1 DFQATT, CDR2 SNEGSKA (reference sequence). The entry originates in a study of T cell repertoires in aging, cancer and after chemotherapy. About the research overall: Roughly 10 million TCR reads made up the full dataset.

Study conclusions and caveats: The repertoire data cannot show anything about immunological memory following chemotherapy. Age-matched healthy donors had significantly more diverse, less clonal blood TCR repertoires than untreated cancer patients. In cancer patients, declining TCR diversity with age involved lost richness and lost evenness.

J is TRBJ2-3 and V is TRBV20-1, with TRBD2 matching over 12 bases. The sample taken for sequencing was blood. This clonotype originated in a human donor in good health. The CDR3 DNA reads TGCAGTGCTACCACTCCAACTAGCGGGGGGTTGGATACGCAGTATTTT. Translated: CSATTPTSGGLDTQYF.